This entry lists 20 T cell receptor beta chains sequenced from one sample in a study of patients and donors after allogeneic stem cell transplantation. From the RT-PCR reads, TCRdb called clonotypes with MiXCR, one entry per CDR3 protein. The table shows hundreds of thousands of distinct CDR3 sequences, with 16% occurring only once. Input material: blood, either unsorted or a sorted T cell fraction (not recorded which). The origin of the receptors is a human donor who was either an allogeneic HSCT recipient or a stem cell or donor lymphocyte infusion donor (not recorded which). It is not recorded whose cells these are; they may come from a transplant donor.

This clonotype has ten or more counts. This chain connects TRBV29-1 to TRBJ1-2, with a weak D call TRBD1 (5 bases). The germline gives CDR1 SQVTM, CDR2 ANQGSEA. The CDR3 extends over 13 amino acids. V was trimmed by 6 bases and J by 2 bases, leaving 13 bases between them. The CDR3 loop is CSVPDTTNYGYTF. The CDR3 nucleotides read TGCAGCGTGCCGGACACTACCAACTATGGCTACACCTTC.

DNA for the CDR3: TGCAGTGCTAGAGACAGGAACCAGGCGCCCTATGGCTACACCTTC. Its protein is CSARDRNQAPYGYTF. This sequence joins TRBV20-1 and TRBJ1-2; D call uncertain. The CDR3 totals 15 residues. CDR1 and CDR2 (germline): DFQATT, SNEGSKA (reference sequence). Trimming left V 0 bases short and J 4 bases short, with 15 bases between.

There are a few counts of this clonotype. The genes are TRBV28 and TRBJ2-7; 12 bases are a match to TRBD1. Germline V CDR1 and CDR2: MDHEN, SYDVKM. V was clipped by 2 bases and J by 5 bases; unmatched bases: 10. This CDR3 comprises 17 residues. The CDR3 DNA reads as TGTGCCAGCAGTTTACAGCCCGGGGACAGGGGGCTGGACGAGCAGTACTTC. Translating it yields CASSLQPGDRGLDEQYF.

V gene TRBV7-2 combines with J gene TRBJ1-6; D uncertain. Trimming left V 3 bases short and J 2 bases short, with 11 bases between. Germline V gene sequence: CDR1 SGHTA, CDR2 FQGNSA. CDR3 length: 16 amino acids. The CDR3 nucleotides are TGTGCCAGCAGCTTCAACAGAGCGCCCTATAATTCACCCCTCCACTTT. Translated, it gives CASSFNRAPYNSPLHF.

This clonotype was counted many times. This rearrangement joins TRBV7-8 to TRBJ2-3; the D gene is possibly TRBD2 (6 bases). This CDR3 has 12 residues. The germline V gene encodes CDR1 SGHVS and CDR2 FQNEAQ. Trimming removed 9 bases at V and 2 bases at J, with 9 bases between. In DNA, the CDR3 is TGTGCCAGTAAGGGACTCACAGATACGCAGTATTTT. This codes for CASKGLTDTQYF.

This clonotype has only a few counts. V usage is TRBV10-3 and J usage is TRBJ2-4; D remains unclear. Germline CDR1 is ENHRY and CDR2 is SYGVKD. The CDR3 sequence is 11 residues long. The ends were cut back, 6 bases at V and 6 bases at J, with 6 bases in the middle. This chain's CDR3 is CAISVGNIQYF. The DNA of the CDR3 is TGTGCCATCAGCGTCGGAAACATTCAGTACTTC.

This clonotype appeared a few times. The V gene is TRBV20-1, the J gene TRBJ1-1; 10 bases are a match to TRBD1. Unmatched junction bases numbered 6, after V lost 1 base and J lost 7 bases. This CDR3 has 14 residues. Germline CDR1 reads DFQATT; CDR2 reads SNEGSKA (reference sequence). The CDR3: CSARATDRGGEAFF. The CDR3 region has the DNA TGCAGTGCTAGAGCTACGGACAGGGGGGGTGAAGCTTTCTTT.

The chain employs TRBV5-6 and TRBJ2-1, with D unclear. This CDR3 contains 15 residues. Germline V lookup: CDR1 SGHDT, CDR2 YYEEEE. V dropped 2 bases and J dropped 8 bases, with 17 bases sitting between them. For the CDR3, the DNA is TGTGCCAGCAGCTTATTTCACAGAGAAAAGGATGAGCAGTTCTTC. Translating gives CASSLFHREKDEQFF.

The rearrangement joins TRBV7-9 to TRBJ1-2; 9 nucleotides align to TRBD1. This CDR3 has 16 amino acids. V was pared by 3 bases and J by 2 bases, with 7 bases of the junction left unmatched. CDR1 is SEHNR and CDR2 is FQNEAQ in the germline V gene (reference sequence). The DNA for the CDR3 is TGTGCCAGCAGCTTTTCGATACAGGGGGCGAACTATGGCTACACCTTC. Protein sequence: CASSFSIQGANYGYTF. Full variable domain (missing parts from reference TRBV7-9 and TRBJ1-2): DTGVSQNPRHKITKRGQNVTFRCDPISEHNRLYWYRQTLGQGPEFLTYFQNEAQLEKSRLLSDRFSAERPKGSFSTLEIQRTEQGDSAMYLCASSFSIQGANYGYTFGSGTRLTVV.

V gene TRBV6-6 combines with J gene TRBJ1-4; D remains ambiguous. This CDR3 region has 13 residues. Trimming took 8 bases from V and 7 from J, leaving 14 bases between them. Germline-derived CDR1 and CDR2 are MNHNY and SVGAGI (reference sequence). The CDR3 spells CASRRAWGEKLFF. CDR3 sequence (DNA): TGTGCCAGCCGGAGGGCCTGGGGTGAAAAACTGTTTTTT.

The CDR3 here is CASSFNRGWRGGDTDTQYF. The CDR3 DNA reads as TGTGCCAGCAGTTTTAATCGGGGATGGCGGGGGGGGGACACAGATACGCAGTATTTT. The rearrangement joins TRBV12-3 or TRBV12-4 to TRBJ2-3, with 9 bases identical to TRBD2. This CDR3 is built from 19 residues. Trimming at V came to 3 bases and at J to 2 bases, leaving 15 bases not matched to a gene.

The chain recombines TRBV4-3 with TRBJ1-1; a possible D gene is TRBD1 (5 bases). The CDR3 totals 16 residues. The germline gives CDR1 LGHNA, CDR2 YSLEER. V dropped 1 base and J dropped 2 bases, with 14 bases sitting between them. CDR3: CASSQGTRTGNTEAFF. The CDR3 DNA reads TGCGCCAGCAGCCAAGGGACAAGGACGGGAAACACTGAAGCTTTCTTT.

This chain joins TRBV27 and TRBJ2-1; D call uncertain. The CDR3 totals 17 residues. Germline CDR1 and CDR2: MNHEY and SMNVEV (reference sequence). V lost 4 bases, J lost 0 bases, and 16 bases lay in between. CDR3 region: CASSSPLLGSSYNEQFF. The CDR3 region has the DNA TGTGCCAGCAGTTCCCCTTTACTGGGTAGCTCCTACAATGAGCAGTTCTTC.

This chain links TRBV12-3 or TRBV12-4 with TRBJ1-1; 9 nucleotides line up with TRBD1. V lost 6 bases and J lost 5; bases outside the gene matches: 7. The CDR3 loop spans 14 amino acids. This CDR3 is CASRVQGTGTEAFF. In DNA form, the CDR3 reads TGTGCCAGCAGGGTACAAGGGACAGGGACTGAAGCTTTCTTT.

V is TRBV5-5 and J is TRBJ2-2; no clear D. The germline gives CDR1 SGHKS, CDR2 YYEKEE (reference sequence). V lost 4 bases and J lost 4, with 23 bases in between. The CDR3 loop spans 18 amino acids. For the CDR3, the DNA is TGTGCCAGCAGCCAGAGCACTAACTCCCGGCCTGGCACCGGGGAGCTGTTTTTT. Amino acids: CASSQSTNSRPGTGELFF.

Many counts were recorded for this clonotype. The V and J genes are TRBV7-2 and TRBJ1-5; D may be TRBD1 (5 bases). The CDR3 sequence is 16 residues long. V dropped 1 base and J dropped 7 bases, with 17 bases sitting between them. Germline V lookup: CDR1 SGHTA, CDR2 FQGNSA. Written as DNA, the CDR3 is TGTGCCAGCAGCTTAGGGGCCCACGGGGGGTGGCAGCCCCAGCATTTT. It encodes CASSLGAHGGWQPQHF. Using reference TRBV7-2 and TRBJ1-5 for the parts outside the CDR3, the full variable domain is GAGVSQSPSNKVTEKGKDVELRCDPISGHTALYWYRQSLGQGLEFLIYFQGNSAPDKSGLPSDRFSAERTGGSVSTLTIQRTQQEDSAVYLCASSLGAHGGWQPQHFGDGTRLSIL.

This clonotype was counted only a few times. The chain uses TRBV6-1 and TRBJ2-6; the match to TRBD2 covers 8 bases. Germline loops: CDR1 MNHNS, CDR2 SASEGT. After removal of 6 bases from V and 0 bases from J, the junction contained 10 bases not matched to a gene. This CDR3 has 18 amino acids. CDR3 sequence (DNA): TGTGCCAGCAGCTTCCGGGGGGGAGTTAACTCTGGGGCCAACGTCCTGACTTTC. Protein product: CASSFRGGVNSGANVLTF.

The chain joins TRBV20-1 to TRBJ2-7; possible D gene TRBD2, 6 bases. Germline V CDR1 and CDR2: DFQATT, SNEGSKA (reference sequence). The CDR3 runs 15 residues. Trimming pared 0 bases from V and 2 bases from J, leaving 14 bases between. The CDR3 here is CSARDWREVTYEQYF. The CDR3 region has the DNA TGCAGTGCTAGAGATTGGAGGGAGGTCACCTACGAGCAGTACTTC.

The chain has TRBV20-1 and TRBJ1-2, with D unresolved. V lost 6 bases and J lost 8, with 13 bases in between. This CDR3 contains 11 residues. Germline CDR1 reads DFQATT; CDR2 reads SNEGSKA (reference sequence). The CDR3 DNA follows: TGCAGTGCCTGGACTATCGAGGGCTACACCTTC. It yields the protein CSAWTIEGYTF.

V gene TRBV29-1 combines with J gene TRBJ2-1, with a tentative D call TRBD2 (5 bases). This CDR3 region has 15 residues. The V gene's germline CDR1 is SQVTM and CDR2 ANQGSEA. V was clipped by 3 bases and J by 7 bases, with 19 bases between them. The CDR3 DNA reads as TGCAGCGTTGAGGGCAGGCGGGTGGGCGTAAATGAGCAGTTCTTC. This encodes CSVEGRRVGVNEQFF.